Shown below are 19 T cell receptor beta chains from a single sample sequenced in a study of vaccination and CD4 T cells after COVID-19. TCRdb called the PCR reads again in MiXCR, with one record for every CDR3 protein. The data show roughly 14,000 distinct CDR3 sequences, roughly 71% seen once. The sample in question was CD4+ T cells from blood, obtained after SARS-CoV-2 vaccination. These receptors all come from a human donor who had recovered from COVID-19.

The J gene is TRBJ1-5, the V gene TRBV6-5, with D possibly TRBD1 on 6 matching bases. CDR1 is MNHEY and CDR2 is SVGAGI in the germline V gene. The CDR3 length is 19 residues. V was cut by 0 bases and J by 0 bases, with 18 bases left in between. The CDR3 reads CASSYSKPGEGDSNQPQHF. CDR3 in DNA: TGTGCCAGCAGTTACTCGAAGCCAGGGGAGGGGGATAGCAATCAGCCCCAGCATTTT.

The V call is TRBV20-1, the J call TRBJ1-1; TRBD1 matches 9 bases. CDR3 size: 12 residues. CDR1 and CDR2 from the germline V gene are DFQATT and SNEGSKA (reference sequence). V lost 0 bases to trimming and J lost 9 bases; unmatched junction nucleotides: 2. The DNA of the CDR3 is TGCAGTGCTAGAGAGACAGGGGGTAAAGCTTTCTTT. Its translation: CSARETGGKAFF.

This clonotype has a single count. V usage is TRBV6-1 and J usage is TRBJ2-7; possible D gene TRBD1, 6 bases. Trimming removed 3 bases from V and 6 bases from J, with 12 bases in between. Germline CDR1 MNHNS, CDR2 SASEGT. There are 13 residues in the CDR3. CDR3 DNA: TGTGCCAGCAGTGAGAGCAGGGGTATCGAGCAGTACTTC. Translating gives CASSESRGIEQYF.

The chain couples TRBV10-3 to TRBJ1-2; D unresolved. In germline, CDR1 is ENHRY, CDR2 SYGVKD. CDR3 length: 15 residues. V lost 2 bases and J lost 4, with 14 bases in between. The CDR3 DNA is TGTGCCATCAGTGAGGTCGCCAAACTCGCCTATGGCTACACCTTC. Encoded protein: CAISEVAKLAYGYTF.

The chain has TRBV19 and TRBJ1-6; D is unclear. Per germline, CDR1 LNHDA and CDR2 SQIVND (reference sequence). CDR3 length: 14 amino acids. Deletions cut 5 bases from V and 5 bases from J, with 10 bases between. For the CDR3, the DNA is TGTGCCAGTAGTGAGATCCGGGATAATTCACCCCTCCACTTT. Translated: CASSEIRDNSPLHF.

The chain carries TRBV5-1 and TRBJ2-2; no firm D call. This CDR3 is 16 amino acids long. Germline V gene data show CDR1 as SGHRS and CDR2 as YFSETQ. V was pared by 2 bases and J by 3 bases, with 14 bases between. CDR3 protein: CASSLLRLEHTGELFF. The CDR3 nucleotides are TGCGCCAGCAGCTTACTACGCCTGGAACACACCGGGGAGCTGTTTTTT. Using reference TRBV5-1 and TRBJ2-2 for the parts outside the CDR3, the full variable domain is KAGVTQTPRYLIKTRGQQVTLSCSPISGHRSVSWYQQTPGQGLQFLFEYFSETQRNKGNFPGRFSGRQFSNSRSEMNVSTLELGDSALYLCASSLLRLEHTGELFFGEGSRLTVL.

In this sample, this clonotype turned up once. This chain joins TRBV6-9 and TRBJ1-5; no reliable D call. Germline CDR1 MNHGY, CDR2 SVAAGI. V was trimmed by 6 bases and J by 4 bases, leaving 19 bases between them. This CDR3 comprises 16 residues. CDR3 loop: CASSRPPGPSNQPQHF. DNA for the CDR3: TGTGCCAGCAGCCGCCCCCCGGGCCCTTCTAATCAGCCCCAGCATTTT.

The genes are TRBV12-3 or TRBV12-4 and TRBJ2-2; D not resolved. Trimming took 6 bases from V and 0 from J, leaving 17 bases between them. The CDR3 spans 17 residues. CDR3 region: CASRPYLGRTNTGELFF. For the CDR3, the DNA is TGTGCCAGCAGGCCGTACCTCGGACGGACGAACACCGGGGAGCTGTTTTTT.

The CDR3 reads CASSAPGGGGYTF. The CDR3 bases are TGTGCCAGCAGCGCACCAGGGGGCGGCGGCTACACCTTC. The rearrangement uses TRBV2 and TRBJ1-2, with 8 positions matching TRBD1. With V trimmed by 6 bases and J by 8 bases, 8 bases remained unmatched. The germline V gene has CDR1 SNHLY and CDR2 FYNNEI. This CDR3 is built from 13 residues.

The CDR3 protein is CASTSAGLQLNIQYF. As DNA, the CDR3 is TGTGCCAGCACCTCCGCGGGACTTCAATTGAACATTCAGTACTTC. The chain has TRBV6-1 and TRBJ2-4, with D perhaps matching TRBD2 (6 bases). The CDR3 is made up of 15 amino acids. The V gene's germline CDR1 is MNHNS and CDR2 SASEGT. Deletions cut 7 bases from V and 7 bases from J, with 20 bases between.

This clonotype was seen more than once but under ten times. The chain couples TRBV7-2 to TRBJ2-3; no firm D call. The CDR3 sequence is 11 residues long. CDR1 and CDR2 from the germline V gene are SGHTA and FQGNSA. With 5 bases removed from V and 8 bases from J, the gap between germline ends came to 8 bases. This CDR3 is CASSLRATQYF. Here the CDR3 DNA reads TGTGCCAGCAGCCTCCGAGCTACGCAGTATTTT.

The chain employs TRBV20-1 and TRBJ1-6, with D tentatively TRBD1 (5 bases). This CDR3 comprises 15 residues. Germline CDR1 reads DFQATT; CDR2 reads SNEGSKA (reference sequence). Trimming pared 1 base from V and 6 bases from J, leaving 13 bases between. CDR3 coding DNA: TGCAGTGCTAGAGGGTCCGGGACTTTTAATTCACCCCTCCACTTT. Protein sequence: CSARGSGTFNSPLHF.

The CDR3 loop is CSASGMSTDTQYF. The CDR3, as DNA: TGCAGTGCTAGCGGGATGAGCACAGATACGCAGTATTTT. The genes are TRBV20-1 and TRBJ2-3; possible D gene TRBD2, 5 bases. V lost 3 bases and J lost 0, with 7 bases in between. This CDR3 has 13 amino acids. CDR1 DFQATT and CDR2 SNEGSKA come from the germline V gene (reference sequence).

This chain uses TRBV10-3 with TRBJ1-1; possible D gene TRBD1, 6 bases. Germline assignment: CDR1 ENHRY and CDR2 SYGVKD. The CDR3 runs 13 residues. V was shortened by 9 bases and J by 5 bases, with 16 bases between the two germline ends. CDR3 nucleotide sequence: TGTGCCATTCAGGGGACCACGGGGACTGAAGCTTTCTTT. Translated: CAIQGTTGTEAFF.

V is TRBV28 and J is TRBJ1-2; TRBD1 aligns across 8 bases. In germline, CDR1 is MDHEN, CDR2 SYDVKM. The CDR3 is 14 amino acids. With V trimmed by 4 bases and J by 6 bases, 7 bases remained unmatched. DNA of the CDR3: TGTGCCAGCAGTTCCCCGGACAGGGTCAATGGCTACACCTTC. This gives the protein CASSSPDRVNGYTF.

The J gene is TRBJ1-1, the V gene TRBV29-1; D call uncertain. Trimming pared 7 bases from V and 3 bases from J, leaving 12 bases between. The CDR3 extends over 12 amino acids. The germline V gene has CDR1 SQVTM and CDR2 ANQGSEA. Here the CDR3 DNA reads TGCAGCGGGGAAAATCAGCACACTGAAGCTTTCTTT. Encoded protein: CSGENQHTEAFF.

V gene TRBV20-1 combines with J gene TRBJ2-3, with D possibly being TRBD2 (6 bases). This CDR3 has 15 residues. The V gene lost 2 bases and the J gene lost 4 bases, with 16 bases spanning the gap. Germline V CDR1 and CDR2: DFQATT, SNEGSKA (reference sequence). CDR3 amino acids: CSARRGAAGADTQYF. The CDR3 DNA follows: TGCAGTGCTAGACGCGGGGCGGCCGGAGCAGATACGCAGTATTTT.

This chain uses TRBV4-1 with TRBJ2-3, with 9 bases that match TRBD2. CDR3 size: 16 residues. Losses at the gene ends were 1 base for V and 4 bases for J; bases not matched to a gene: 6. The germline gives CDR1 MGHRA, CDR2 YSYEKL. The CDR3 here is CASSQVRSGRPDTQYF. The CDR3 DNA reads as TGCGCCAGCAGCCAAGTGAGAAGCGGGAGGCCAGATACGCAGTATTTT.

CDR3 loop: CASSDRGRIPNYGYTF. The CDR3 coding sequence is TGTGCCAGCAGCGACCGGGGACGGATTCCTAACTATGGCTACACCTTC. This chain joins TRBV7-2 and TRBJ1-2, with D tentatively TRBD1 (5 bases). V gave up 5 bases and J gave up 0 bases, with 16 bases separating them. This CDR3 is built from 16 residues. Germline V CDR1 and CDR2: SGHTA, FQGNSA.